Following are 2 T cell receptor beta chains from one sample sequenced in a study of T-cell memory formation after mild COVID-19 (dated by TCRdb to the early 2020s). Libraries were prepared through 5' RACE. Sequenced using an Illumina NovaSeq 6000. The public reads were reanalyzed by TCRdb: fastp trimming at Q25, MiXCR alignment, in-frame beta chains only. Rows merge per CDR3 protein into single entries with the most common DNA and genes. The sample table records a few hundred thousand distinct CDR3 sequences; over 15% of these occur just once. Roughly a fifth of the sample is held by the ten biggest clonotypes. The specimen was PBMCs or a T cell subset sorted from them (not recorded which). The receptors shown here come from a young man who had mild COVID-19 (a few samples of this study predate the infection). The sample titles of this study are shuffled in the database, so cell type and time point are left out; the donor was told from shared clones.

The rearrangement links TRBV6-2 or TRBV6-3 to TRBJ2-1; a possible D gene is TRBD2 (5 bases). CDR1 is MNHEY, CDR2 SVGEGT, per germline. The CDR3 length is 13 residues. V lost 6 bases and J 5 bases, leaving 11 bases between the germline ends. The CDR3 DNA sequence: TGTGCCAGCAGAAGCCGGCGGGACAATGAGCAGTTCTTC. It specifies CASRSRRDNEQFF.

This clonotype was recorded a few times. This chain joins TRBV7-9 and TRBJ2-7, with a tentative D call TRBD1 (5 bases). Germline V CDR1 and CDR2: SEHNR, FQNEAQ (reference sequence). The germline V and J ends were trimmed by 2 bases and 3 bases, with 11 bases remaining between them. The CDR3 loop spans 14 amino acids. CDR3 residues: CASSLSRTLYEQYF. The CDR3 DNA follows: TGTGCCAGCAGCTTATCGCGGACACTCTACGAGCAGTACTTC.